These 5 T cell receptor beta chains share one sample of origin, sequenced in a study of response to subunit inactivated influenza vaccine. TCRdb redid the calling of the RT-PCR reads with MiXCR, one entry per CDR3 protein. The table lists 650,000 to 800,000 distinct CDR3 sequences, approximately 14% of them singletons. The starting material was PBMCs from blood, obtained roughly 15 days before vaccination. These TCRs come from a man between 45 and 60 years old who received an inactivated influenza vaccine.

This clonotype was seen more than once but under ten times. This chain joins TRBV11-2 and TRBJ2-1; D not certain. The CDR3 totals 13 residues. Germline loops: CDR1 SGHAT, CDR2 FQNNGV. The ends were cut back, 1 base at V and 10 bases at J, with 11 bases in the middle. The CDR3 here is CASSLGLLYEQFF. CDR3 coding DNA: TGTGCCAGCAGCTTAGGACTCCTCTACGAGCAGTTCTTC. Full variable domain (rest looked up from reference TRBV11-2 and TRBJ2-1): EAGVAQSPRYKIIEKRQSVAFWCNPISGHATLYWYQQILGQGPKLLIQFQNNGVVDDSQLPKDRFSAERLKGVDSTLKIQPAKLEDSAVYLCASSLGLLYEQFFGPGTRLTVL.

J is TRBJ2-7 and V is TRBV10-3; the match to TRBD1 covers 9 bases. Germline V gene data show CDR1 as ENHRY and CDR2 as SYGVKD. The CDR3 contains 15 residues. V was pared by 5 bases and J by 2 bases, with 7 bases of the junction left unmatched. The DNA for the CDR3 is TGTGCCATCAGTCCTGGGACAGGGTTCCCCTACGAGCAGTACTTC. Amino acid sequence: CAISPGTGFPYEQYF.

This clonotype was found many times. V gene TRBV5-1 combines with J gene TRBJ1-4, with TRBD1 identical over 7 bases. This CDR3 region has 16 residues. Losses at the gene ends were 4 bases for V and 12 bases for J; bases not matched to a gene: 18. The germline gives CDR1 SGHRS, CDR2 YFSETQ. CDR3 coding DNA: TGCGCCAGCAGCCTCGGGACAGCTAGGGTCGAAAATGAACTGTTTTTT. It yields the protein CASSLGTARVENELFF. The whole variable domain, filled in from reference TRBV5-1 and TRBJ1-4, reads KAGVTQTPRYLIKTRGQQVTLSCSPISGHRSVSWYQQTPGQGLQFLFEYFSETQRNKGNFPGRFSGRQFSNSRSEMNVSTLELGDSALYLCASSLGTARVENELFFGSGTQLSVL.

This chain uses TRBV20-1 with TRBJ1-4; TRBD1 aligns across 7 bases. The germline gives CDR1 DFQATT, CDR2 SNEGSKA (reference sequence). This CDR3 has 14 amino acids. With V trimmed by 2 bases and J by 8 bases, 8 bases remained unmatched. CDR3 DNA sequence: TGCAGTGCTAGACAGGGGGTGAGGGACGAAAAACTGTTTTTT. Its protein product is CSARQGVRDEKLFF.

This clonotype appeared a few times. The CDR3 protein is CASSQDWSSSYNEQFF. As DNA, the CDR3 is TGCGCCAGCAGCCAAGATTGGTCAAGCTCCTACAATGAGCAGTTCTTC. The gene calls are TRBV4-3 and TRBJ2-1; D unresolved. CDR1 is LGHNA and CDR2 is YSLEER in the germline V gene. The CDR3 has 16 residues. V was clipped by 0 bases and J by 0 bases, with 9 bases between them.